What follows are 9 T cell receptor beta chains derived from one specimen sequenced in a study of blood T cell repertoires in COVID-19. Sequencing used immunoSEQ multiplex PCR; TCRdb keeps in-frame clones, though not all of them. The sample yields roughly 200,000 clones, around nine tenths seen once. Source material: peripheral blood. The receptor source for this set is a woman under 30 who had recovered from COVID-19.

The chain combines TRBV3-1 (or the pseudogene TRBV3-2) with TRBJ2-7; D not resolved. The CDR3 has 14 residues. The V end lost 4 bases, the J end lost 4 bases, and 14 bases lay between the germline ends. Germline V gene sequence: CDR1 LGHDT, CDR2 YNNKEL (reference sequence). CDR3 region: CASSPGGVGYEQYF. The CDR3 region has the DNA TGTGCCAGCAGCCCGGGTGGAGTCGGTTACGAGCAGTACTTC.

This chain uses TRBV27 with TRBJ2-1; 9 bases fit TRBD2. CDR1 and CDR2 from the germline V gene are MNHEY and SMNVEV (reference sequence). The CDR3 runs to 12 residues. V was pared by 6 bases and J by 9 bases, with 3 bases of the junction left unmatched. CDR3 amino acids: CASSVREGEQFF. As DNA, the CDR3 is TGTGCCAGCAGCGTGCGGGAGGGTGAGCAGTTCTTC.

The chain carries TRBV9 and TRBJ1-3; 10 bases match TRBD1. Trimming at V came to 0 bases and at J to 4 bases, leaving 1 base not matched to a gene. Germline loops: CDR1 SGDLS, CDR2 YYNGEE. The CDR3 extends over 15 amino acids. CDR3 residues: CASSVEGQGGNTIYF. CDR3 coding DNA: TGTGCCAGCAGCGTAGAGGGACAGGGGGGAAACACCATATATTTT.

Only a few counts were recorded for this clone. The chain has TRBV19 and TRBJ2-7; 9 nucleotides line up with TRBD1. V lost 5 bases to trimming and J lost 2 bases; unmatched junction nucleotides: 7. Looked up from germline, CDR1 is LNHDA and CDR2 is SQIVND (reference sequence). CDR3 length equals 15 residues. CDR3 region: CASSSGTGPTYEQYF. For the CDR3, the DNA is TGTGCCAGTAGTTCCGGGACAGGGCCCACCTACGAGCAGTACTTC.

CDR3 sequence reads: CASSSVICHEQYF. CDR3 coding DNA: TGTGCCAGCAGCTCGGTAATTTGCCACGAGCAGTACTTC. J is TRBJ2-7 and V is TRBV7-4, with D unclear. V lost 4 bases and J 5 bases, leaving 12 bases between the germline ends. The V gene's germline CDR1 is SGHVT and CDR2 SQSDAQ. This CDR3 contains 13 residues.

CDR3 protein: CASSLSAGGMDEQYF. The CDR3 DNA reads as TGCGCCAGCAGCTTGTCCGCAGGGGGCATGGACGAGCAGTACTTC. V is TRBV5-1 and J is TRBJ2-7; the match to TRBD1 covers 8 bases. This CDR3 spans 15 amino acids. The J segment lost 5 bases and the V segment lost 1 base, leaving 8 bases of the junction unmatched. From germline, CDR1 is SGHRS and CDR2 YFSETQ.

V and J are TRBV10-3 and TRBJ1-1; a possible D gene is TRBD1 (5 bases). The germline gives CDR1 ENHRY, CDR2 SYGVKD. Trimming stripped 4 bases from V and 4 bases from J, with 16 bases between. The CDR3 runs to 15 residues. CDR3 sequence: CAISANQGGVTEAFF. CDR3 sequence (DNA): TGTGCCATCAGTGCAAACCAGGGTGGGGTCACTGAAGCTTTCTTT.

The CDR3 DNA follows: TGTGCCAGCAGTTACTCGTACAGGGGTGGGAACACTGAAGCTTTCTTT. Encoded protein: CASSYSYRGGNTEAFF. This chain links TRBV6-2 or TRBV6-3 with TRBJ1-1; 7 bases map to TRBD1. Germline assignment: CDR1 MNHEY and CDR2 SVGEGT. Losses at the gene ends were 0 bases for V and 1 base for J; bases not matched to a gene: 5. The CDR3 runs 16 residues.

The chain is built from TRBV30 and TRBJ2-1, with D maybe TRBD2 (5 bases). Trimming left V 8 bases short and J 4 bases short, with 15 bases between. The CDR3 is 13 residues long. Germline V gene sequence: CDR1 GTSNPN, CDR2 SVGIG (reference sequence). The CDR3 sequence is CAVSGAPYNEQFF. The CDR3 coding sequence is TGTGCCGTAAGCGGAGCCCCTTACAATGAGCAGTTCTTC.